These T cell receptor beta chains were read from a single sample in a study of T cell responses to AZD1222 COVID-19 vaccine. The data were produced by immunoSEQ multiplex PCR, yet TCRdb's version contains in-frame clones alone and is incomplete. The sample has 130,000 to 150,000 clones; 70% to 90% are singletons. The sample was peripheral blood, taken on day 0 of AZD1222 vaccination. Receptors originate from an adult in good health. CDR3s include the opening cysteine and the closing phenylalanine or tryptophan. The D gene is left open where the match is weak. Only some rows state a clone size, as once, few, many or a class for expanded clones.

V	J	size	D	DNA	CDR3
TRBV27	TRBJ1-5	.	.	TGTGCCAGCAGTTTATATAGGGGAGAGCATAGCAATCAGCCCCAGCATTTT	CASSLYRGEHSNQPQHF
TRBV10-2	TRBJ1-6	.	TRBD1	TGCGCCAGCAGTAAACAGGGGGCGGATTCACCCCTCCACTTT	CASSKQGADSPLHF
TRBV3-1/TRBV3-2	TRBJ1-6	once	.	TGTGCCAGCAGCCTCGAGGGTTCACCCCTCCACTTT	CASSLEGSPLHF
TRBV7-9	TRBJ2-3	.	.	TGTGCCAGCAGGAGCCAGAGGGCCGATACGCAGTATTTT	CASRSQRADTQYF
TRBV4-1	TRBJ2-1	few	TRBD1	TGCGCCAGCAGCCAAGACACAGGGGGAATGGGGGGCTTTCAGTCCGGTGAGCAGTTCTTC	CASSQDTGGMGGFQSGEQFF
TRBV19	TRBJ2-5	.	.	TGTGCCAGTAGTATGCTGTCGCTACGGGAGACCCAGTACTTC	CASSMLSLRETQYF
TRBV7-2	TRBJ1-5	.	.	TGTGCCAGCAGCGCGCGGTTGGGCAATCAGCCCCAGCATTTT	CASSARLGNQPQHF
TRBV9	TRBJ2-3	.	TRBD2	TGTGCCAGCAGCGTATGGCCTAGCGGGGGGATAGGGAACACAGATACGCAGTATTTT	CASSVWPSGGIGNTDTQYF
TRBV11-2	TRBJ1-1	few	.	TGTGCCAGCAGCTTCTCAGATAAGAACACTGAAGCTTTCTTT	CASSFSDKNTEAFF
TRBV15	TRBJ2-5	.	.	TGTGCCACCAGCAGAGAGGACACAACTCAAGAGACCCAGTACTTC	CATSREDTTQETQYF
TRBV5-5	TRBJ1-2	.	.	TGTGCCAGCAGCCGGTCCCCCGCGGAGAGGGGCCGCTATGGCTACACCTTC	CASSRSPAERGRYGYTF
TRBV6-5	TRBJ2-1	.	.	TGTGCCAGCAGTTACGATCCAGGGCGTGAGCAGTTCTTC	CASSYDPGREQFF
TRBV11-2	TRBJ1-1	.	.	TGTGCCAGCAGCTCCCCGGGACGGGGAAACACTGAAGCTTTCTTT	CASSSPGRGNTEAFF
TRBV7-9	TRBJ1-1	.	.	TGTGCCAGCAGCTCCGCGCGGAAGAACACTGAAGCTTTCTTT	CASSSARKNTEAFF
TRBV23-1	TRBJ1-3	.	TRBD1	TGCGCCAGCAGTCTTGGGAGGACAGGGGCACTTATCTCTGGAAACACCATATATTTT	CASSLGRTGALISGNTIYF
TRBV3-1/TRBV3-2	TRBJ1-4	.	.	TGTGCCAGCAGCCAAGGCTGGGTGGAAAAACTGTTTTTT	CASSQGWVEKLFF
TRBV19	TRBJ2-1	.	TRBD2	TGTGCCAGTAATACTGAGCTAGCGGGGTACAATGAGCAGTTCTTC	CASNTELAGYNEQFF
TRBV19	TRBJ1-5	.	.	TGTGCCAGTAGCTCGGCATATAGCAATCAGCCCCAGCATTTT	CASSSAYSNQPQHF
TRBV11-2	TRBJ1-1	.	.	TGTGCCAGCAGCTTAGCCAACAGGGTTACTGAAGCTTTCTTT	CASSLANRVTEAFF